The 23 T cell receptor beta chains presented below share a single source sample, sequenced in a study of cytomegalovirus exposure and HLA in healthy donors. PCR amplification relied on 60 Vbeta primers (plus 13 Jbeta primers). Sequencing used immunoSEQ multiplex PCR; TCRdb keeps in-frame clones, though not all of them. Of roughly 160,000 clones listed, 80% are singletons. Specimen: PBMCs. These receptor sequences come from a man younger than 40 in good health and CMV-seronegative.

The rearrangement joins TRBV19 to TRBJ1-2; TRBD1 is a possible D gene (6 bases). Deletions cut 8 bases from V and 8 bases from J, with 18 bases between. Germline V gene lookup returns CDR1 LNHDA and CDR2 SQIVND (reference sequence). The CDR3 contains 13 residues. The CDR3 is CASSRDITEGYTF. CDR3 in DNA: TGTGCCAGTTCGAGGGACATCACCGAGGGCTACACCTTC.

The CDR3: CASSSPGRGHGYTF. The CDR3 nucleotides read TGTGCCAGCAGCTCCCCCGGGAGGGGGCATGGCTACACCTTC. The chain couples TRBV5-5 to TRBJ1-2; 7 bases line up with TRBD1. Looked up from germline, CDR1 is SGHKS and CDR2 is YYEKEE (reference sequence). V trimming: 3 bases; J trimming: 6 bases; junction bases outside the gene matches: 8. The CDR3 is 14 residues long.

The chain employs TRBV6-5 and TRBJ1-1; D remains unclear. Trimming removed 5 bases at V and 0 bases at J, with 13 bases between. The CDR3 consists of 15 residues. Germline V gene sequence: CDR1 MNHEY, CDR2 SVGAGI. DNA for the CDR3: TGTGCCAGCAGTCTCACCGGCACTATGAACACTGAAGCTTTCTTT. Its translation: CASSLTGTMNTEAFF.

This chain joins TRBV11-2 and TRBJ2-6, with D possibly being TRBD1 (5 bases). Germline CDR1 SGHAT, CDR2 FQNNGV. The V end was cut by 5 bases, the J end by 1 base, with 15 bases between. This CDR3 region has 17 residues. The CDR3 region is CASSRYVTVSGANVLTF. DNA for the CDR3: TGTGCCAGCAGCCGATATGTGACAGTTTCTGGGGCCAACGTCCTGACTTTC.

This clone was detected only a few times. The CDR3, as DNA: TGCGCCAGCAGCCAAGATCGGGCAGGGGGATATGGCTACACCTTC. It is translated as CASSQDRAGGYGYTF. The chain links TRBV4-3 to TRBJ1-2, with 7 bases that match TRBD1. The CDR3 extends over 15 amino acids. CDR1 LGHNA and CDR2 YSLEER come from the germline V gene. J was trimmed by 5 bases and V by 0 bases; bases with no gene match: 6.

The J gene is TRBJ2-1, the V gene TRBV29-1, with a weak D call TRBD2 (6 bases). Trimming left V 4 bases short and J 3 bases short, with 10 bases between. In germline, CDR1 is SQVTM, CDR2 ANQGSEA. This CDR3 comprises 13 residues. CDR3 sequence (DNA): TGCAGCGTTGCGGGACTCAACTACAATGAGCAGTTCTTC. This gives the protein CSVAGLNYNEQFF.

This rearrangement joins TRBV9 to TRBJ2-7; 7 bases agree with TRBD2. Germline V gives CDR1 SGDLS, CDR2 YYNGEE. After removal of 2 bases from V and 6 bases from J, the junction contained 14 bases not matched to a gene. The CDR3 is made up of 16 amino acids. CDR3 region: CASSVGASGMSSEQYF. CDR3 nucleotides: TGTGCCAGCAGCGTTGGGGCCAGCGGGATGAGTAGCGAGCAGTACTTC.

CDR3 amino acids: CASSVPGPGRPNTGELFF. The DNA for the CDR3 is TGTGCCAGCAGCGTCCCAGGGCCCGGGAGGCCGAACACCGGGGAGCTGTTTTTT. The V call is TRBV9, the J call TRBJ2-2; 7 bases map to TRBD2. Germline V gene data show CDR1 as SGDLS and CDR2 as YYNGEE. This CDR3 region has 18 residues. V lost 2 bases, J lost 0 bases, and 10 bases stayed unmatched.

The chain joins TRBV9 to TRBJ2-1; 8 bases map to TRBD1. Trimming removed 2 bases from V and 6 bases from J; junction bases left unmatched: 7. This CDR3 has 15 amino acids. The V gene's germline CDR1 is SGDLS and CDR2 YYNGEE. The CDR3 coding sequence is TGTGCCAGCAGCGTTTTGGACAGGGTTGGCAATGAGCAGTTCTTC. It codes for CASSVLDRVGNEQFF.

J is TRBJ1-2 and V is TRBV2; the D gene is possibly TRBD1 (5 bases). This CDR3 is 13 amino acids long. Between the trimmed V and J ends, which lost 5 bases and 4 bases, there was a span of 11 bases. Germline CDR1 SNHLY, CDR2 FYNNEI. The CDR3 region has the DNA TGTGCCAGCAGTACGACAGTAGGCTATGGCTACACCTTC. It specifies CASSTTVGYGYTF.

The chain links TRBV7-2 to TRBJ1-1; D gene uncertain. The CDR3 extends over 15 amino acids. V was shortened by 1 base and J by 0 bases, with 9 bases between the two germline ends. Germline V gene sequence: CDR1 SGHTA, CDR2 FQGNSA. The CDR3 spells CASSLDGHLNTEAFF. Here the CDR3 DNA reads TGTGCCAGCAGCTTAGATGGGCACTTGAACACTGAAGCTTTCTTT.

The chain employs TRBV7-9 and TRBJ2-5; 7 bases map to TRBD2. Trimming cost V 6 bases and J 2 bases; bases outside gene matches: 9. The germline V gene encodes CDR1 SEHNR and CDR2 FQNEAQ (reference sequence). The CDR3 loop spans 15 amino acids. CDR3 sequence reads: CASSPGGGQQETQYF. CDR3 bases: TGTGCCAGCAGTCCGGGGGGAGGGCAGCAAGAGACCCAGTACTTC.

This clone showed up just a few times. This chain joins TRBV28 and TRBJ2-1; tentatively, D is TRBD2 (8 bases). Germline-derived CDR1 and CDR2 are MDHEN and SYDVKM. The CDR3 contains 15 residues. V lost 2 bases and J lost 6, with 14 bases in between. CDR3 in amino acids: CASSLGSGTVNEQFF. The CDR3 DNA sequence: TGTGCCAGCAGTTTAGGTAGCGGGACAGTCAATGAGCAGTTCTTC.

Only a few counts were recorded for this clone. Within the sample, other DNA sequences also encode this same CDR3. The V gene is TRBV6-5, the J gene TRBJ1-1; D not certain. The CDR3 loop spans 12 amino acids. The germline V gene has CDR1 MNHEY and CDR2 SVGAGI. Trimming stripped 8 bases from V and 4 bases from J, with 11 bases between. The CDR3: CASGPRGTEAFF. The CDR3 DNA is TGTGCCAGCGGTCCACGGGGCACTGAAGCTTTCTTT.

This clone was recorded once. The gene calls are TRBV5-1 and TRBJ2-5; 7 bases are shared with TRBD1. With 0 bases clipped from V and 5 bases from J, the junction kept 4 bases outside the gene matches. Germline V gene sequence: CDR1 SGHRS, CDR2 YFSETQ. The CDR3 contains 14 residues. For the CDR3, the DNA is TGCGCCAGCAGCTTGGTGGTGACAGGGGAGACCCAGTACTTC. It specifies CASSLVVTGETQYF.

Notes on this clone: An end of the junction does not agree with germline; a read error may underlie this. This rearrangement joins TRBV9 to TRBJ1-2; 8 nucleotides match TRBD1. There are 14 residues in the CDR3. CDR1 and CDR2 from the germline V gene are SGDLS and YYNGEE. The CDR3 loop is CASSSWTGNYDYTF. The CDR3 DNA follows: TGTGCCAGCAGCTCCTGGACAGGGAACTATGACTACACCTTC.

The CDR3 DNA follows: TGTGCCAGCAGCTACAGGGATCCGACTGAAGCTTTCTTT. Translated, it gives CASSYRDPTEAFF. The chain links TRBV7-6 to TRBJ1-1; maybe TRBD1 (6 bases). Germline loops: CDR1 SGHVS, CDR2 FNYEAQ. Trimming cost V 4 bases and J 5 bases, with 11 bases left between them. The CDR3 consists of 13 residues.

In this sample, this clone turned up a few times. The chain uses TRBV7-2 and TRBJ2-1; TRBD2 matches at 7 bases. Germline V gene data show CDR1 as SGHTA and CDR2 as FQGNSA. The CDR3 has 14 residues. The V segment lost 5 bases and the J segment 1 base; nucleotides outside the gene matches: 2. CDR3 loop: CASSPGGSYNEQFF. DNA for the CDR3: TGTGCCAGCAGCCCCGGGGGGTCCTACAATGAGCAGTTCTTC.

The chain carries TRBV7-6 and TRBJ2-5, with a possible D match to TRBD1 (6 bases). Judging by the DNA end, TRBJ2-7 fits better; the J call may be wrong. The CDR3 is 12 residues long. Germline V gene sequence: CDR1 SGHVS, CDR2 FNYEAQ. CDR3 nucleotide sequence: TGTGCCAGCGCACAGGGCAACTACGAGCAGTACTTC. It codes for CASAQGNYEQYF.

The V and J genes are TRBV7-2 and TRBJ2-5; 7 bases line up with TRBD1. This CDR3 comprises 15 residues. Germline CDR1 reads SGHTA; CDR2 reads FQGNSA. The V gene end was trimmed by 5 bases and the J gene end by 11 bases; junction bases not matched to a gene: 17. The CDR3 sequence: CASSPYGTEGAEQYF. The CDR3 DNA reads TGTGCCAGCAGCCCCTACGGGACAGAGGGCGCGGAGCAGTACTTC.

CDR3: CASSRGQGANNQPQHF. The DNA for the CDR3 is TGTGCCAGCAGCCGAGGACAGGGGGCGAACAATCAGCCCCAGCATTTT. The chain joins TRBV7-9 to TRBJ1-5; 11 bases are shared with TRBD1. The length of the CDR3 is 16 residues. Trimming at V came to 5 bases and at J to 3 bases, leaving 6 bases not matched to a gene. Germline V lookup: CDR1 SEHNR, CDR2 FQNEAQ (reference sequence).

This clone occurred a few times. CDR3 sequence: CASTLQHRGEDGYTF. The CDR3 DNA reads TGTGCCAGCACCCTCCAACACAGGGGCGAGGATGGCTACACCTTC. V and J are TRBV18 and TRBJ1-2; TRBD1 agrees at 7 bases. The CDR3 is made up of 15 amino acids. Germline V gives CDR1 KGHSH, CDR2 LQKENI. Trimming took 8 bases from V and 6 from J; bases not matched to a gene: 15. The full variable domain, rest sourced from reference TRBV18 and TRBJ1-2, is NAGVMQNPRHLVRRRGQEARLRCSPMKGHSHVYWYRQLPEEGLKFMVYLQKENIIDESGMPKERFSAEFPKEGPSILRIQQVVRGDSAAYFCASTLQHRGEDGYTFGSGTRLTVV.

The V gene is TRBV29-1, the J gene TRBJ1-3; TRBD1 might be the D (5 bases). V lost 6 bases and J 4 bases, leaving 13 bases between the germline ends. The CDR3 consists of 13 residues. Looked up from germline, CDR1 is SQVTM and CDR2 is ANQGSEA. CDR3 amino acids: CSVLPTAGNTIYF. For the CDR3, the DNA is TGCAGCGTATTACCGACAGCAGGAAACACCATATATTTT.